The 23 T cell receptor beta chains below all came from one sample that was sequenced in a study of technical replicates of blood from several donors. Method: immunoSEQ multiplex PCR; TCRdb's copy keeps in-frame clones and lacks some. The profile shows roughly 62,000 clones, 89% of them singletons. Sequencing was performed on PBMCs. These receptors came from a human donor in good health. Some clones in this sample may be carry-over from other donors' samples.

The V and J genes are TRBV5-1 and TRBJ2-1, with D perhaps TRBD2 (5 bases). The germline gives CDR1 SGHRS, CDR2 YFSETQ. The CDR3 has 13 amino acids. The V end lost 0 bases, the J end lost 10 bases, and 11 bases lay between the germline ends. The CDR3 DNA sequence: TGCGCCAGCAGCTTGGGTAGCGTTCAAGAGCAGTTCTTC. Its protein product is CASSLGSVQEQFF. Looking up the rest from reference TRBV5-1 and TRBJ2-1 gives the full variable domain: KAGVTQTPRYLIKTRGQQVTLSCSPISGHRSVSWYQQTPGQGLQFLFEYFSETQRNKGNFPGRFSGRQFSNSRSEMNVSTLELGDSALYLCASSLGSVQEQFFGPGTRLTVL.

This clone was counted a few times. The genes are TRBV5-1 and TRBJ2-7; the D gene is possibly TRBD1 (5 bases). Germline CDR1 SGHRS, CDR2 YFSETQ. The ends were cut back, 3 bases at V and 3 bases at J, with 10 bases in the middle. This CDR3 has 13 amino acids. The CDR3 region is CASSSRQNYEQYF. In nucleotides, the CDR3 is TGCGCCAGCAGCTCACGACAGAACTACGAGCAGTACTTC.

The V call is TRBV11-1, the J call TRBJ1-3; D not resolved. Trimming left V 3 bases short and J 3 bases short, with 6 bases between. The CDR3 is made up of 13 amino acids. Germline V gene sequence: CDR1 SGHAT, CDR2 FQDESV (reference sequence). For the CDR3, the DNA is TGTGCCAGCAGCTTCGGGGTTGGAAACACCATATATTTT. Translating it yields CASSFGVGNTIYF. Combining the CDR3 with reference TRBV11-1 and TRBJ1-3 gives the whole variable domain EAEVAQSPRYKITEKSQAVAFWCDPISGHATLYWYRQILGQGPELLVQFQDESVVDDSQLPKDRFSAERLKGVDSTLKIQPAELGDSAMYLCASSFGVGNTIYFGEGSWLTVV.

The V gene is TRBV5-4, the J gene TRBJ1-1; 8 nucleotides align to TRBD1. This CDR3 contains 13 residues. After removal of 3 bases from V and 7 bases from J, the junction contained 5 bases not matched to a gene. Looked up from germline, CDR1 is SGHNT and CDR2 is YYREEE (reference sequence). This chain's CDR3 is CASSWATGDEAFF. CDR3 nucleotides: TGTGCCAGCAGCTGGGCGACAGGGGATGAAGCTTTCTTT.

The chain links TRBV7-8 to TRBJ2-1; D is uncertain. V was shortened by 2 bases and J by 6 bases, with 17 bases between the two germline ends. Germline lookup yields CDR1 SGHVS and CDR2 FQNEAQ. This CDR3 comprises 16 residues. DNA for the CDR3: TGTGCCAGCAGCTTATACGGATTTGGCGGCGGCAATGAGCAGTTCTTC. This encodes CASSLYGFGGGNEQFF.

The chain uses TRBV7-9 and TRBJ2-5; 7 bases align to TRBD2. The CDR3 is 16 amino acids. Germline CDR1 is SEHNR and CDR2 is FQNEAQ (reference sequence). J lost 5 bases, V lost 5 bases, and 14 bases had no gene match. CDR3 sequence reads: CASSPLPRDYQETQYF. DNA of the CDR3: TGTGCCAGCAGCCCCCTCCCTAGGGACTATCAGGAGACCCAGTACTTC.

V and J are TRBV18 and TRBJ2-7, with TRBD2 identical over 8 bases. V was pared by 0 bases and J by 0 bases, with 4 bases of the junction left unmatched. The CDR3 is 16 residues long. CDR1 is KGHSH, CDR2 LQKENI, per germline. CDR3 DNA sequence: TGTGCCAGCTCACCACCGGGTGCGGGGGGCTCCTACGAGCAGTACTTC. Translated, it gives CASSPPGAGGSYEQYF.

This clone was observed a single time. The chain employs TRBV4-3 and TRBJ1-2, with unresolved D. There are 15 residues in the CDR3. The V end was cut by 0 bases, the J end by 6 bases, with 14 bases between. Germline V gene sequence: CDR1 LGHNA, CDR2 YSLEER. CDR3 loop: CASSQDGKGVDGYTF. The CDR3 bases are TGCGCCAGCAGCCAAGACGGGAAGGGTGTTGATGGCTACACCTTC.

This clone was seen more than once but under ten times. The rearrangement uses TRBV27 and TRBJ2-1; 10 bases align to TRBD2. J was trimmed by 7 bases and V by 5 bases; bases with no gene match: 14. CDR1 and CDR2 (germline): MNHEY, SMNVEV (reference sequence). There are 17 residues in the CDR3. DNA for the CDR3: TGTGCCAGCAGTGCACCAACCCCTAGCGGGAGAACGAATGAGCAGTTCTTC. Amino acids: CASSAPTPSGRTNEQFF.

The rearrangement uses TRBV19 and TRBJ1-1, with 8 nucleotides matching TRBD1. Germline values: CDR1 LNHDA, CDR2 SQIVND (reference sequence). The CDR3 length is 14 residues. V shed 8 bases and J 0 bases; nucleotides not matched to a gene: 5. CDR3 in DNA: TGTGCCAGTGGAAACAGGGGGATGAACACTGAAGCTTTCTTT. Amino acid sequence: CASGNRGMNTEAFF.

The chain employs TRBV5-6 and TRBJ2-6, with D possibly matching TRBD1 (5 bases). Trimming stripped 4 bases from V and 0 bases from J, with 8 bases between. The CDR3 totals 15 residues. Germline V CDR1 and CDR2: SGHDT, YYEEEE. The CDR3: CASSPGISGANVLTF. CDR3 DNA sequence: TGTGCCAGCAGCCCAGGGATCTCTGGGGCCAACGTCCTGACTTTC.

V is TRBV5-1 and J is TRBJ2-2; 10 bases are shared with TRBD1. The trim removed 2 bases at V and 4 bases at J, leaving 5 bases unmatched. Germline CDR1 SGHRS, CDR2 YFSETQ. This CDR3 is 16 amino acids long. Here the CDR3 reads CASSFGDRGPTGELFF. CDR3 sequence (DNA): TGCGCCAGCAGCTTCGGCGACAGGGGGCCCACCGGGGAGCTGTTTTTT.

The V call is TRBV7-2, the J call TRBJ2-1; 12 bases align to TRBD2. The CDR3 extends over 16 amino acids. Germline CDR1 reads SGHTA; CDR2 reads FQGNSA. With V trimmed by 3 bases and J by 9 bases, 9 bases remained unmatched. CDR3 DNA sequence: TGTGCCAGCAGCTTCGCTGGGACTAGCGGGTTAGGTGAGCAGTTCTTC. Translated: CASSFAGTSGLGEQFF.

The rearrangement uses TRBV7-2 and TRBJ2-7; 8 positions match TRBD2. J gave up 4 bases and V 5 bases, and 10 bases lay outside the gene matches. In germline, CDR1 is SGHTA, CDR2 FQGNSA. CDR3 length equals 15 residues. CDR3 amino acids: CASSQTSGEIYEQYF. The CDR3 DNA reads as TGTGCCAGCAGCCAAACTAGCGGAGAGATTTACGAGCAGTACTTC.

This chain connects TRBV29-1 to TRBJ1-5, with D maybe TRBD1 (5 bases). The CDR3 totals 12 residues. Trimming stripped 7 bases from V and 4 bases from J, with 11 bases between. Germline CDR1 reads SQVTM; CDR2 reads ANQGSEA. The CDR3 here is CSAGTPNQPQHF. The CDR3 bases are TGCAGCGCCGGGACTCCAAATCAGCCCCAGCATTTT.

This clone showed up just once. The chain has TRBV5-4 and TRBJ2-1; 11 bases fit TRBD2. Germline V gene data show CDR1 as SGHNT and CDR2 as YYREEE (reference sequence). Germline trimming cut 1 base from V and 3 bases from J; bases unmatched to any gene: 12. This CDR3 has 19 residues. The CDR3 reads CASSLKGISGGGNYNEQFF. CDR3 DNA sequence: TGTGCCAGCAGCTTGAAGGGTATTAGCGGGGGGGGCAACTACAATGAGCAGTTCTTC.

This rearrangement joins TRBV21-1 to TRBJ2-1; the table's D call, TRBD1, has no DNA check behind it. TRBV21-1 corresponds to a pseudogene. CDR3 length: 13 residues. The CDR3 bases are TGTGCCAGCAAACATCCAATCTACAATGAGCAGTTCTTC. The encoded protein is CASKHPIYNEQFF.

The chain has TRBV6-5 and TRBJ1-6; TRBD1 matches 8 bases. J gave up 7 bases and V 6 bases, and 5 bases lay outside the gene matches. The CDR3 has 14 amino acids. Germline V lookup: CDR1 MNHEY, CDR2 SVGAGI. As DNA, the CDR3 is TGTGCCAGCAGCCCACAGGGGGGAAATTCACCCCTCCACTTT. It encodes CASSPQGGNSPLHF.

V usage is TRBV7-9 and J usage is TRBJ2-7, with 12 bases that match TRBD1. CDR1 is SEHNR and CDR2 is FQNEAQ in the germline V gene (reference sequence). The CDR3 is 14 amino acids. V lost 7 bases and J lost 4; bases outside the gene matches: 5. CDR3 amino acids: CASKAGQGAYEQYF. The DNA of the CDR3 is TGTGCCAGCAAAGCGGGACAGGGGGCGTACGAGCAGTACTTC.

This chain links TRBV19 with TRBJ2-7, with 10 positions matching TRBD1. Trimming at V came to 5 bases and at J to 3 bases, leaving 7 bases not matched to a gene. The germline V gene has CDR1 LNHDA and CDR2 SQIVND (reference sequence). The CDR3 loop spans 15 amino acids. CDR3 DNA: TGTGCCAGTAGTGCACCGGGACAGGGGAGCTACGAGCAGTACTTC. This encodes CASSAPGQGSYEQYF.

The chain recombines TRBV4-3 with TRBJ1-2; D perhaps matches TRBD1 (6 bases). V was trimmed by 2 bases and J by 5 bases, leaving 9 bases between them. Germline CDR1 is LGHNA and CDR2 is YSLEER. The CDR3 is 13 residues long. The DNA of the CDR3 is TGCGCCAGCAGCCAAACAACAGGGTATGGCTACACCTTC. Protein: CASSQTTGYGYTF.

This clone has a single count. The chain carries TRBV4-1 and TRBJ2-5, with 7 positions matching TRBD2. Trimming removed 0 bases from V and 0 bases from J; junction bases left unmatched: 7. Germline lookup yields CDR1 MGHRA and CDR2 YSYEKL. The CDR3 consists of 17 residues. The CDR3 reads CASSQEEGGAHQETQYF. The CDR3 DNA sequence: TGCGCCAGCAGCCAAGAAGAGGGAGGGGCCCACCAAGAGACCCAGTACTTC.

This clone appeared a single time. The gene calls are TRBV7-9 and TRBJ2-1; perhaps TRBD2 as D (5 bases). V lost 0 bases to trimming and J lost 6 bases, with 21 bases between them. Per the germline V gene, CDR1 is SEHNR and CDR2 is FQNEAQ (reference sequence). The CDR3 sequence is 18 residues long. The chain's CDR3 is CASSLAVGVALGSNEQFF. The CDR3 nucleotides are TGTGCCAGCAGCTTAGCTGTCGGGGTCGCTCTGGGGAGCAATGAGCAGTTCTTC.